The next 24 T cell receptor beta chains were all read from a single sample in a study of T cells after yellow fever vaccination. TCRdb fed the 5' RACE reads into MiXCR, producing one record per CDR3 protein. The sample lists about 300,000 distinct CDR3 sequences; approximately 8% were seen once. The material sequenced was CD4+ T cells sorted from PBMCs, taken 5 days after the yellow fever booster vaccination. The receptors come from a man younger than 35 who received the YFV17D yellow fever vaccine.

The V and J genes are TRBV7-2 and TRBJ1-1; D not certain. The length of the CDR3 is 13 residues. V lost 4 bases and J 3 bases, leaving 9 bases between the germline ends. Germline CDR1 reads SGHTA; CDR2 reads FQGNSA. The CDR3 protein is CASSSQGHTEAFF. The CDR3, as DNA: TGTGCCAGCAGCTCCCAAGGACACACTGAAGCTTTCTTT.

The sample holds many counts of this clonotype. V gene TRBV4-2 combines with J gene TRBJ2-3, with TRBD2 matching over 10 bases. The CDR3 totals 21 residues. Trimming removed 0 bases from V and 6 bases from J; junction bases left unmatched: 21. Germline V gene lookup returns CDR1 LGHNA and CDR2 YNFKEQ. The CDR3: CASSQEVGSGGYTGAPDTQYF. CDR3 sequence (DNA): TGTGCCAGCAGCCAAGAGGTCGGTAGCGGGGGGTACACCGGCGCCCCGGATACGCAGTATTTT.

The chain carries TRBV4-3 and TRBJ2-1, with D perhaps TRBD2 (7 bases). Looked up from germline, CDR1 is LGHNA and CDR2 is YSLEER. This CDR3 is 18 amino acids long. V shed 0 bases and J shed 0 bases, with 15 bases lying between them. The CDR3 sequence is CASSQEVAGASSYNEQFF. In DNA, the CDR3 is TGCGCCAGCAGCCAAGAGGTTGCGGGGGCTAGCTCCTACAATGAGCAGTTCTTC.

This clonotype was detected a few times. This sequence joins TRBV18 and TRBJ1-1; TRBD1 matches 7 bases. V shed 8 bases, J shed 2 bases, and the junction held 8 bases outside the gene matches. The CDR3 totals 14 residues. Germline V lookup: CDR1 KGHSH, CDR2 LQKENI. The CDR3 loop reads CASPRQGLNTEAFF. In DNA, the CDR3 is TGTGCCAGCCCGAGACAGGGCTTAAACACTGAAGCTTTCTTT.

This rearrangement joins TRBV12-3 or TRBV12-4 to TRBJ1-4; D not certain. V lost 3 bases and J lost 7, with 6 bases in between. The CDR3 totals 12 residues. The CDR3 loop is CASSFLGEKLFF. The CDR3, as DNA: TGTGCCAGCAGTTTCTTAGGTGAAAAACTGTTTTTT.

In this sample, this clonotype turned up many times. The V call is TRBV28, the J call TRBJ1-2; the D gene is possibly TRBD1 (5 bases). Trimming cost V 7 bases and J 7 bases, with 19 bases left between them. The CDR3 covers 14 residues. The germline gives CDR1 MDHEN, CDR2 SYDVKM. This CDR3 is CASTGGPWGPGYTF. Written as DNA, the CDR3 is TGTGCCAGCACTGGGGGACCTTGGGGCCCTGGCTACACCTTC.

Comments on this clonotype: Its ends do not fully match the called genes, so a read error is possible. This chain uses TRBV5-1 with TRBJ2-5; possibly TRBD1 for D (6 bases). The germline V gene has CDR1 SGHRS and CDR2 YFSETQ. CDR3 length: 15 residues. The CDR3 nucleotides read TGCGCCAGCTGCTTGGTCGGGGACAACCTAGAGACCCAGTACTTC. As protein: CASCLVGDNLETQYF.

There are many counts of this clonotype. The chain is built from TRBV12-3 or TRBV12-4 and TRBJ2-3, with no clear D. This CDR3 spans 15 amino acids. Between the trimmed V and J ends, which lost 5 bases and 2 bases, there was a span of 14 bases. The CDR3 loop is CASSLRVTNTDTQYF. The CDR3 bases are TGTGCCAGCAGTCTCCGGGTCACTAACACAGATACGCAGTATTTT.

The rearrangement links TRBV20-1 to TRBJ1-1; unclear D gene. Germline loops: CDR1 DFQATT, CDR2 SNEGSKA (reference sequence). The CDR3 extends over 15 amino acids. V was cut by 2 bases and J by 0 bases, with 13 bases left in between. The CDR3 sequence is CSARMTTRMNTEAFF. The DNA of the CDR3 is TGCAGTGCTAGAATGACAACCCGAATGAACACTGAAGCTTTCTTT.

The chain is built from TRBV20-1 and TRBJ2-3; TRBD2 agrees at 13 bases. This CDR3 is 12 amino acids long. Per the germline V gene, CDR1 is DFQATT and CDR2 is SNEGSKA (reference sequence). The CDR3 bases are TGCAGCCGACTAGCGGGGGGAGATACGCAGTATTTT. Protein: CSRLAGGDTQYF.

This clonotype was detected many times. The V call is TRBV29-1, the J call TRBJ1-2; no reliable D call. V lost 7 bases to trimming and J lost 2 bases, with 17 bases between them. The CDR3 spans 14 residues. Germline CDR1 reads SQVTM; CDR2 reads ANQGSEA. CDR3 nucleotide sequence: TGCAGCGCTCCGCAGCAAGGAGTAAACTATGGCTACACCTTC. Its translation is CSAPQQGVNYGYTF.

The CDR3: CASSLRGRGSNQPQHF. As DNA, the CDR3 is TGTGCCAGCAGTTTAAGGGGGCGCGGAAGCAATCAGCCCCAGCATTTT. The V and J genes are TRBV12-3 or TRBV12-4 and TRBJ1-5, with 7 bases aligning to TRBD1. The V and J ends lost 2 bases and 1 base, in that order; junction bases with no gene match: 5. The CDR3 loop spans 16 amino acids.

The sample holds a few counts of this clonotype. V is TRBV2 and J is TRBJ1-5; D not certain. CDR1 and CDR2 from the germline V gene are SNHLY and FYNNEI. The CDR3 covers 15 residues. V was cut by 5 bases and J by 1 base, with 12 bases left in between. The CDR3 loop reads CASSKLTVSNQPQHF. In DNA form, the CDR3 reads TGTGCCAGCAGTAAGTTGACCGTAAGCAATCAGCCCCAGCATTTT.

This clonotype was seen only a few times. CDR3 DNA: TGTGCCAGCAGCGCTGGCCTTCGGCAGGGGGTACGAACTGGAAACACCATATATTTT. It specifies CASSAGLRQGVRTGNTIYF. V is TRBV9 and J is TRBJ1-3; 7 nucleotides line up with TRBD1. Germline V gene data show CDR1 as SGDLS and CDR2 as YYNGEE. Losses at the gene ends were 3 bases for V and 2 bases for J; bases not matched to a gene: 17. The CDR3 is 19 amino acids. Full variable domain (remainder filled in from reference TRBV9 and TRBJ1-3): DSGVTQTPKHLITATGQRVTLRCSPRSGDLSVYWYQQSLDQGLQFLIQYYNGEERAKGNILERFSAQQFPDLHSELNLSSLELGDSALYFCASSAGLRQGVRTGNTIYFGEGSWLTVV.

V is TRBV11-3 and J is TRBJ1-1; 8 positions agree with TRBD1. Unmatched junction bases numbered 2, after V lost 4 bases and J lost 7 bases. Germline V gene data show CDR1 as SGHNT and CDR2 as YENEEA. The CDR3 consists of 12 residues. DNA for the CDR3: TGTGCCAGCAGCTCAGGGACAGGTGAAGCTTTCTTT. This sequence encodes CASSSGTGEAFF.

The V call is TRBV4-2, the J call TRBJ1-6; 10 nucleotides match TRBD1. With V trimmed by 3 bases and J by 5 bases, 7 bases remained unmatched. Per the germline V gene, CDR1 is LGHNA and CDR2 is YNFKEQ. The CDR3 loop spans 17 amino acids. CDR3 DNA sequence: TGTGCCAGCAGCCACCCCCCCGGACAGGGGGATAATTCACCCCTCCACTTT. This encodes CASSHPPGQGDNSPLHF.

This clonotype has only a few counts. The chain couples TRBV15 to TRBJ1-6; maybe TRBD1 (5 bases). Germline CDR1 is LNHNV and CDR2 is YYDKDF (reference sequence). The V and J ends lost 5 bases and 7 bases respectively, with 18 bases between them. There are 16 residues in the CDR3. The CDR3, as DNA: TGTGCCACCAGCTCCTGGTTGGGGGGTGGAAATTCACCCCTCCACTTT. Protein: CATSSWLGGGNSPLHF.

The chain carries TRBV7-9 and TRBJ1-6, with a tentative D call TRBD1 (6 bases). Germline V gene lookup returns CDR1 SEHNR and CDR2 FQNEAQ (reference sequence). This CDR3 region has 15 residues. Trimming cost V 5 bases and J 7 bases, with 15 bases left between them. DNA of the CDR3: TGTGCCAGCAGCCCCCTCGGGGGGGCCAATTCACCCCTCCACTTT. It encodes CASSPLGGANSPLHF.

The table lists this clonotype with a few counts. This rearrangement joins TRBV19 to TRBJ2-5; no definite D call. The V gene lost 3 bases and the J gene lost 4 bases, with 12 bases spanning the gap. The CDR3 spans 14 residues. Germline CDR1 and CDR2: LNHDA and SQIVND (reference sequence). As DNA, the CDR3 is TGTGCCAGTAGTATGGCATCGACGGGAGAGACCCAGTACTTC. Its translation: CASSMASTGETQYF.

The chain uses TRBV20-1 and TRBJ1-3; D remains ambiguous. Per germline, CDR1 DFQATT and CDR2 SNEGSKA (reference sequence). CDR3 length: 13 amino acids. Trimming removed 5 bases at V and 4 bases at J, with 12 bases between. The CDR3 sequence: CSALDGIGNTIYF. The CDR3 DNA sequence: TGCAGTGCTCTCGACGGGATAGGAAACACCATATATTTT.

The sample holds many counts of this clonotype. CDR3 nucleotide sequence: TGCAGCGTCTCTAACTCTGGGACTGGCGAGCAGTACTTC. It specifies CSVSNSGTGEQYF. The chain couples TRBV29-1 to TRBJ2-7; D perhaps matches TRBD2 (6 bases). The CDR3 extends over 13 amino acids. Germline assignment: CDR1 SQVTM and CDR2 ANQGSEA. V lost 6 bases to trimming and J lost 6 bases, with 18 bases between them.

This clonotype was detected many times. The chain is built from TRBV5-1 and TRBJ2-3; maybe TRBD1 (5 bases). Germline-derived CDR1 and CDR2 are SGHRS and YFSETQ. V was clipped by 4 bases and J by 6 bases, with 15 bases between them. The CDR3 runs 14 residues. This chain's CDR3 is CASSPGRAEDTQYF. The CDR3, as DNA: TGCGCCAGCAGCCCCGGCAGGGCGGAGGATACGCAGTATTTT.

The chain combines TRBV29-1 with TRBJ1-2, with a tentative D call TRBD1 (5 bases). V was pared by 4 bases and J by 2 bases, with 11 bases between. This CDR3 comprises 13 residues. Germline V lookup: CDR1 SQVTM, CDR2 ANQGSEA. CDR3 residues: CSVVLGTNYGYTF. The CDR3, as DNA: TGCAGCGTTGTGTTAGGGACCAACTATGGCTACACCTTC.

This clonotype was seen a handful of times. The V and J genes are TRBV4-3 and TRBJ2-5; 7 bases are a match to TRBD2. V shed 1 base, J shed 5 bases, and the junction held 13 bases outside the gene matches. The CDR3 has 17 amino acids. Germline V gives CDR1 LGHNA, CDR2 YSLEER. The CDR3 sequence: CASSQGLASGLGETQYF. The CDR3 nucleotides are TGCGCCAGCAGCCAAGGATTAGCTAGCGGATTGGGGGAGACCCAGTACTTC.